The T cell receptor (beta chain) described here comes from a study of shared clonotypes between healthy human individuals. Study as a whole: Three plates were used per donor for CD4 naive, three for CD4 memory, two for CD8 naive and one for CD8 memory.

Germline CDR1 SEHNR, CDR2 FQNEAQ (reference sequence). There are 13 residues in the CDR3. Study results and caveats: It was observed that roughly 4.8% of naive CD4 clonotypes were shared across a few donors. Clonotype sharing among donors likely depends on sequencing depth.

Measured with immunoSEQ multiplex PCR; TCRdb has only the in-frame clones, and not every one. The sample lists a few hundred thousand clones, about 96% occurring once. In this sample, this clone turned up once. No antigen is known for it. CD8 memory was a combination of CD45RO+ cells and CCR7-negative CD45RA+ TemRA cells. Sequencing was performed on memory CD8+ T cells sorted from blood. Regarding subset: CD45RO+ cells pooled with CCR7-negative TemRA cells. The sequence was obtained from a man younger than 40 in good health. This chain uses TRBV7-9 with TRBJ2-5; maybe TRBD1 (5 bases). The DNA matches TRBJ2-7 better at its end, which makes the J call doubtful. CDR3 nucleotide sequence: TGTGCCAGCAGCCCCGACAGTTCCTACGAGCAGTACTTC. This codes for CASSPDSSYEQYF.